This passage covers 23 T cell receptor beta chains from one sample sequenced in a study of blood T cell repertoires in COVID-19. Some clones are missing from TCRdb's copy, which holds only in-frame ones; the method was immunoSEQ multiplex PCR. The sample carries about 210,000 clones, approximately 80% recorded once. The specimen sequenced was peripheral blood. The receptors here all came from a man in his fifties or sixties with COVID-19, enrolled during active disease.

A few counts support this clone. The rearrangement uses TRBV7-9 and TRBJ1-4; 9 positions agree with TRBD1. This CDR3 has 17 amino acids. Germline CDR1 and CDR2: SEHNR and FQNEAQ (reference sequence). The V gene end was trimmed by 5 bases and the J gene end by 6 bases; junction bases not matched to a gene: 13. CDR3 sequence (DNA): TGTGCCAGCAGCACCCGACCATCGACAGGGGGACATGAAAAACTGTTTTTT. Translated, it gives CASSTRPSTGGHEKLFF.

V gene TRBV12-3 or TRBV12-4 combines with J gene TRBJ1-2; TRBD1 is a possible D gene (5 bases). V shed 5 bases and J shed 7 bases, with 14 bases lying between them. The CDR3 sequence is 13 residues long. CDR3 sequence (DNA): TGTGCCAGCAGTCCGTTGCAGGGTGGTGGCTACACCTTC. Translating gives CASSPLQGGGYTF.

CDR3 sequence (DNA): TGTGCCAGCACTTTTCCGGGGAGCCAAGAGACCCAGTACTTC. Translation: CASTFPGSQETQYF. V gene TRBV5-6 combines with J gene TRBJ2-5; weak D call: TRBD2 (5 bases). With 6 bases removed from V and 1 base from J, the gap between germline ends came to 13 bases. This CDR3 is built from 14 residues. The V gene's germline CDR1 is SGHDT and CDR2 YYEEEE. The full variable domain, in which reference TRBV5-6 and TRBJ2-5 provide the parts outside the CDR3, is DAGVTQSPTHLIKTRGQQVTLRCSPKSGHDTVSWYQQALGQGPQFIFQYYEEEERQRGNFPDRFSGHQFPNYSSELNVNALLLGDSALYLCASTFPGSQETQYFGPGTRLLVL.

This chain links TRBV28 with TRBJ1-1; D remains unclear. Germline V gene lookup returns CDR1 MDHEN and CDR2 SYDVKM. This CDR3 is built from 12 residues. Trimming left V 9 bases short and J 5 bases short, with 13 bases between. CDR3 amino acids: CASRITVTEAFF. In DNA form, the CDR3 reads TGTGCCAGTCGTATTACAGTGACTGAAGCTTTCTTT.

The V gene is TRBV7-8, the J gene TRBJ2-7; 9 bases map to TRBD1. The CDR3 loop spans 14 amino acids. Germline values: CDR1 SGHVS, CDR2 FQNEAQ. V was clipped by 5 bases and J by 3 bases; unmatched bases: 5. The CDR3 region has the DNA TGTGCCAGCAGCATTACAGGGGGCTACTACGAGCAGTACTTC. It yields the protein CASSITGGYYEQYF.

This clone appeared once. The CDR3 nucleotides are TGTGCCAGCAGTCAAAAACAGGGGTCCCGCACCGGGGAGCTGTTTTTT. Its protein product is CASSQKQGSRTGELFF. The chain links TRBV27 to TRBJ2-2; 7 bases match TRBD1. Germline V lookup: CDR1 MNHEY, CDR2 SMNVEV (reference sequence). Unmatched junction bases numbered 10, after V lost 5 bases and J lost 4 bases. CDR3 size: 16 residues.

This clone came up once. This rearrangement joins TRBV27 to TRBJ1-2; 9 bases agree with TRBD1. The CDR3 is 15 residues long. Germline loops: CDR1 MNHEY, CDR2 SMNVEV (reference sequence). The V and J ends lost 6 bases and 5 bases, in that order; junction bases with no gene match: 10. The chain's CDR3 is CASSLNRDRVYGYTF. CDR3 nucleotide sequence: TGTGCCAGCAGCCTGAACCGGGACAGGGTTTATGGCTACACCTTC.

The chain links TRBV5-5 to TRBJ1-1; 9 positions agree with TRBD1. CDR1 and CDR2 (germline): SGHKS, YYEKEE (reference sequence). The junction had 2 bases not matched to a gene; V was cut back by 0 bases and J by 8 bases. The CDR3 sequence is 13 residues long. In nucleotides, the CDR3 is TGTGCCAGCAGCTTGGGGGGGACAGGGGAAGCTTTCTTT. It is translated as CASSLGGTGEAFF.

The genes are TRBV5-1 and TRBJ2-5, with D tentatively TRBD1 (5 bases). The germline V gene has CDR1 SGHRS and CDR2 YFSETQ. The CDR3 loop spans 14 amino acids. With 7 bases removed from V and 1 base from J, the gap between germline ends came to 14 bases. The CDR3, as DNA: TGCGCCAGCCGGCTTGGGGCGGCCCAAGAGACCCAGTACTTC. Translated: CASRLGAAQETQYF.

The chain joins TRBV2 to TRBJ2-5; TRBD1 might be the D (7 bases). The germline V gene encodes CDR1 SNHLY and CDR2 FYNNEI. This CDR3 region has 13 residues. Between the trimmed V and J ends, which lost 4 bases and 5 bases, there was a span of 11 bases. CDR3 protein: CASSVPGGETQYF. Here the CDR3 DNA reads TGTGCCAGCAGTGTACCAGGGGGGGAGACCCAGTACTTC.

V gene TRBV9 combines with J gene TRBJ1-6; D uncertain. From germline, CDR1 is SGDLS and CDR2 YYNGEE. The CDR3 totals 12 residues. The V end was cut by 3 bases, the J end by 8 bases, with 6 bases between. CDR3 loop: CASSGSDSPLHF. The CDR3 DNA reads TGTGCCAGCAGCGGTAGTGATTCACCCCTCCACTTT.

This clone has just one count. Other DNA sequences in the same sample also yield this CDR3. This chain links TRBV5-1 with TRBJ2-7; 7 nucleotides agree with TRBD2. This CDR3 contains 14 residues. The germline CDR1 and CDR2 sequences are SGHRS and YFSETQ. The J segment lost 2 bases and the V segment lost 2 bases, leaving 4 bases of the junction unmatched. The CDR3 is CASSFSGYPYEQYF. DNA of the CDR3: TGCGCCAGCAGCTTTAGCGGGTACCCCTACGAGCAGTACTTC.

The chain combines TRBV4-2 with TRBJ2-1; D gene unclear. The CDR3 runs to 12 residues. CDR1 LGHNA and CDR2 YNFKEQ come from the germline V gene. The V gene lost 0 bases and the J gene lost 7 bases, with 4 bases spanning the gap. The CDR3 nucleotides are TGTGCCAGCAGCCAAGACCAGAATGAGCAGTTCTTC. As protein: CASSQDQNEQFF.

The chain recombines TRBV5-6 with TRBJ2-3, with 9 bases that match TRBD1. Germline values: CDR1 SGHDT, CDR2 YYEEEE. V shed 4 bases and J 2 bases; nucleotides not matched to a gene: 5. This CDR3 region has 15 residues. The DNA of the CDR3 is TGTGCCAGCAGCGCACAGGGGGCCCCCACAGATACGCAGTATTTT. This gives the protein CASSAQGAPTDTQYF.

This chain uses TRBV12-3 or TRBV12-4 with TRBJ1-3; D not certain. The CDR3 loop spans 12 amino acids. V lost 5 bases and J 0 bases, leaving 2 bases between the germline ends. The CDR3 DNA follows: TGTGCCAGCAGTCTCTCTGGAAACACCATATATTTT. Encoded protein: CASSLSGNTIYF.

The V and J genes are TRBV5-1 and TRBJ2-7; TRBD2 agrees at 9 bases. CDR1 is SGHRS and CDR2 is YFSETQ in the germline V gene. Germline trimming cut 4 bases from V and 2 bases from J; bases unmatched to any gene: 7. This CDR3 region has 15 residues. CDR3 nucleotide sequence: TGCGCCAGCAGCGGAGGGACTAGCCTTACCTACGAGCAGTACTTC. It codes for CASSGGTSLTYEQYF. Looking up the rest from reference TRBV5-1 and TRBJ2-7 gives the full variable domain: KAGVTQTPRYLIKTRGQQVTLSCSPISGHRSVSWYQQTPGQGLQFLFEYFSETQRNKGNFPGRFSGRQFSNSRSEMNVSTLELGDSALYLCASSGGTSLTYEQYFGPGTRLTVT.

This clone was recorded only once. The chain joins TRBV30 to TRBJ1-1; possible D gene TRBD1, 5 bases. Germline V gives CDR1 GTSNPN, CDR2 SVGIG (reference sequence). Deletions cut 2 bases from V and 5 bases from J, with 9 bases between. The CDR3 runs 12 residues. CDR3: CAWSRGRTEAFF. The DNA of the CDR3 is TGTGCCTGGAGTCGGGGGAGGACTGAAGCTTTCTTT.

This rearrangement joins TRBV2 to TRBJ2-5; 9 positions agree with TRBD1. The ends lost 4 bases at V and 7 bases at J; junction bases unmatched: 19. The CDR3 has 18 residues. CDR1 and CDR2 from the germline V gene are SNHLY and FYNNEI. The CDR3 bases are TGTGCCAGCAGTGTTATCCCTTACCCGGGACAGGGTACGGGGACCCAGTACTTC. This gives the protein CASSVIPYPGQGTGTQYF.

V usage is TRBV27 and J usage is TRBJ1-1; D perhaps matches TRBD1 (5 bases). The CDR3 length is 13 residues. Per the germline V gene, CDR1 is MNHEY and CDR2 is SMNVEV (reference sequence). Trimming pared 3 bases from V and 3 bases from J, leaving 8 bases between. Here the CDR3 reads CASSLWGDTEAFF. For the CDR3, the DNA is TGTGCCAGCAGTTTGTGGGGGGACACTGAAGCTTTCTTT.

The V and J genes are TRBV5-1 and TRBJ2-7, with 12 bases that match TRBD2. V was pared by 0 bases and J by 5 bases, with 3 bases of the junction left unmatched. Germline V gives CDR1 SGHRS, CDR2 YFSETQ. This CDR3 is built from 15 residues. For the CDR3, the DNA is TGCGCCAGCAGCTTGGGGACTAGCGGGACCCACGAGCAGTACTTC. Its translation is CASSLGTSGTHEQYF.

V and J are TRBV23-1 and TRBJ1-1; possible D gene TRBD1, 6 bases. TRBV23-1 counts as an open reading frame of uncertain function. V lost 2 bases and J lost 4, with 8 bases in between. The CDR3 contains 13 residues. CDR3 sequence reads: CASSQRTATEAFF. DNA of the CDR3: TGCGCCAGCAGTCAAAGGACAGCCACTGAAGCTTTCTTT.

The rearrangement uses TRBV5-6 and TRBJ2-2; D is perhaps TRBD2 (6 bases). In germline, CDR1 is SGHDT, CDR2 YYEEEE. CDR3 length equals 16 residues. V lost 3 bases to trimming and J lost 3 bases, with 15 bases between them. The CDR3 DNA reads TGTGCCAGCAGCTGGGGACCGGGACTGCACACCGGGGAGCTGTTTTTT. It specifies CASSWGPGLHTGELFF.

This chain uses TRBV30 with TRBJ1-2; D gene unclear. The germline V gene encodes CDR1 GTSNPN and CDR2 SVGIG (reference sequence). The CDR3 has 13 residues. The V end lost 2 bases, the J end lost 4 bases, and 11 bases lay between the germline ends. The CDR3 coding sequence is TGTGCCTGGAGTTTCGGTGGTTCCTATGGCTACACCTTC. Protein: CAWSFGGSYGYTF.